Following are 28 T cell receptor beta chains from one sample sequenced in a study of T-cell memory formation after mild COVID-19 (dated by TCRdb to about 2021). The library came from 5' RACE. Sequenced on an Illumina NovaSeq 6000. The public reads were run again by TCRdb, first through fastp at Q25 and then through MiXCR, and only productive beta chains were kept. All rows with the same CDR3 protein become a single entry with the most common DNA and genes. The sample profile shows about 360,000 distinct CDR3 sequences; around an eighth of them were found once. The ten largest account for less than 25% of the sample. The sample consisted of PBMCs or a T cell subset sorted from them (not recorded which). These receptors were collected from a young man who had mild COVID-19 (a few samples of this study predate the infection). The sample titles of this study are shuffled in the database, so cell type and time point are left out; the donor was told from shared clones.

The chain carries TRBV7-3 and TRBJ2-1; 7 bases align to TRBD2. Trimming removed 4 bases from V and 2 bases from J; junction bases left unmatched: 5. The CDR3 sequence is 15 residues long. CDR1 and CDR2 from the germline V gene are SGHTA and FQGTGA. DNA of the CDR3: TGTGCCAGCAGCTCCACTAGCGACCCCTACAATGAGCAGTTCTTC. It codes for CASSSTSDPYNEQFF. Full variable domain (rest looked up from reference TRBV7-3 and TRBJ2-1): GAGVSQTPSNKVTEKGKYVELRCDPISGHTALYWYRQSLGQGPEFLIYFQGTGAADDSGLPNDRFFAVRPEGSVSTLKIQRTERGDSAVYLCASSSTSDPYNEQFFGPGTRLTVL.

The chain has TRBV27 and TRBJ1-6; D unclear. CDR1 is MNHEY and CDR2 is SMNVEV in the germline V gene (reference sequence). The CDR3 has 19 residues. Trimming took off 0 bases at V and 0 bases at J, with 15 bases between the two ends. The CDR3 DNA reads TGTGCCAGCAGTTTATCTGCAGGTTCGGGGAGCTCCTATAATTCACCCCTCCACTTT. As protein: CASSLSAGSGSSYNSPLHF.

CDR3 bases: TGCAGTGCTAGAGATTCCGACAAGCACCGAAATCAGCCCCAGCATTTT. This sequence encodes CSARDSDKHRNQPQHF. The chain joins TRBV20-1 to TRBJ1-5; D gene ambiguous. The CDR3 totals 16 residues. Trimming removed 0 bases at V and 4 bases at J, with 16 bases between. Germline V gene data show CDR1 as DFQATT and CDR2 as SNEGSKA (reference sequence).

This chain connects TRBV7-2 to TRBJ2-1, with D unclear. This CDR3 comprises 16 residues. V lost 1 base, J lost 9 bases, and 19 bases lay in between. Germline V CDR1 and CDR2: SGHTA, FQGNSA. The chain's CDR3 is CASSLGARILLGEQFF. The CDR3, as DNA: TGTGCCAGCAGCTTAGGGGCCAGAATATTACTTGGTGAGCAGTTCTTC.

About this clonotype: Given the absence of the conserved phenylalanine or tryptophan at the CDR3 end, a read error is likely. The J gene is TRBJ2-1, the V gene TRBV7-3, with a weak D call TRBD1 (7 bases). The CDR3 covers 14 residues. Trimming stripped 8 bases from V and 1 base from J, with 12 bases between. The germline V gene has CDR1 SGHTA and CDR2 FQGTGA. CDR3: CASSAGGSYNEQFL. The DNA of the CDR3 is TGTGCCAGCTCCGCAGGGGGGTCCTACAATGAGCAGTTCTTA.

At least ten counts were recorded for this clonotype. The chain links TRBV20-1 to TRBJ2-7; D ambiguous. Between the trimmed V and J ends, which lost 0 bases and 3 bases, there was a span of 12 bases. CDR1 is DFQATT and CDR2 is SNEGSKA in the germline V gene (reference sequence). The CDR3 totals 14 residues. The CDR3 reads CSARDQQVSYEQYV. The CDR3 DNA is TGCAGTGCTAGAGACCAGCAGGTGAGCTACGAGCAGTACGTC.

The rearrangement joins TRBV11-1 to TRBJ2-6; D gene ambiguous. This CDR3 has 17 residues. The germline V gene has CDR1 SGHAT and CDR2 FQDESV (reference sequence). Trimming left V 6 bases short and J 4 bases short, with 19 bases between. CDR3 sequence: CASSPRRPRIGANVLTF. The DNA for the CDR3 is TGTGCCAGCAGTCCCCGCCGCCCAAGGATCGGGGCCAACGTCCTGACTTTC.

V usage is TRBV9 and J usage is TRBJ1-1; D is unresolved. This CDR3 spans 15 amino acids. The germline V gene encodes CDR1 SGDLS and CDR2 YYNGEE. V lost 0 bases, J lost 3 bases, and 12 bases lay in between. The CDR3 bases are TGTGCCAGCAGCGTAGTGTTTAGGGCGGACACTGAAGCTTTCTTT. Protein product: CASSVVFRADTEAFF.

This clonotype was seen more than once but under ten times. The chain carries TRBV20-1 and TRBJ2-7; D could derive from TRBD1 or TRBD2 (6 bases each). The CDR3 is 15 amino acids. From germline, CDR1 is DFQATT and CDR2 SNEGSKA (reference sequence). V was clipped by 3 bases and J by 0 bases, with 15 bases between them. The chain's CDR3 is CSARDRGPSSYEQYF. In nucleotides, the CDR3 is TGCAGTGCTAGGGATCGGGGGCCGAGCTCCTACGAGCAGTACTTC.

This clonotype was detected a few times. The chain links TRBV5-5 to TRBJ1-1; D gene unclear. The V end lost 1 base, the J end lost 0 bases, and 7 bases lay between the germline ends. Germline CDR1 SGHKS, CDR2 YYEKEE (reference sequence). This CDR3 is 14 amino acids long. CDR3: CASSLRYMNTEAFF. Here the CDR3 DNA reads TGTGCCAGCAGCTTGAGATATATGAACACTGAAGCTTTCTTT.

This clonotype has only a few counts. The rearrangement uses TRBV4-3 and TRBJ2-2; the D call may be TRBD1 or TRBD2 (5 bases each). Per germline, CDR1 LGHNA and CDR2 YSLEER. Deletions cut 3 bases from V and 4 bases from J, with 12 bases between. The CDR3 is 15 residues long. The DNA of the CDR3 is TGCGCCAGCAGCCAGGGGGACCTACCCACCGGGGAGCTGTTTTTT. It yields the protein CASSQGDLPTGELFF.

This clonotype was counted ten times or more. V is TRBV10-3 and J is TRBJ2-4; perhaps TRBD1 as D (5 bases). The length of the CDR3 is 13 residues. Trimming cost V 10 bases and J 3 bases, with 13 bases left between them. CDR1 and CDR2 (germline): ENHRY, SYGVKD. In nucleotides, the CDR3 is TGTGCCACGTCCCTGACAGACAAAAACATTCAGTACTTC. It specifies CATSLTDKNIQYF.

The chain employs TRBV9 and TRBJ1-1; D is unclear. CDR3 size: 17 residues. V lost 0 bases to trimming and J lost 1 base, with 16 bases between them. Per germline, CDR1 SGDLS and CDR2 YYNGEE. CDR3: CASSVALGGSRNTEAFF. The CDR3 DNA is TGTGCCAGCAGCGTAGCTCTGGGTGGGAGTCGGAACACTGAAGCTTTCTTT.

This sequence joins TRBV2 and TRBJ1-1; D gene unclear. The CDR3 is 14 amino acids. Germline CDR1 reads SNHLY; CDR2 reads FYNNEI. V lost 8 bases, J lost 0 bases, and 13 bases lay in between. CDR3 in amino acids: CASRQDTVNTEAFF. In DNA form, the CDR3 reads TGTGCCAGCCGACAAGACACCGTGAACACTGAAGCTTTCTTT.

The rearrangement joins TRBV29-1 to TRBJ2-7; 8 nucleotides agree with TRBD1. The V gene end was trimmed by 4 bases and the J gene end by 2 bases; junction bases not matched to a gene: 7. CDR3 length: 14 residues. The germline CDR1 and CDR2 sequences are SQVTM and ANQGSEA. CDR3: CSVVEDRVTYEQYV. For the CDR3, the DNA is TGCAGCGTTGTCGAGGACAGGGTCACCTACGAGCAGTACGTC.

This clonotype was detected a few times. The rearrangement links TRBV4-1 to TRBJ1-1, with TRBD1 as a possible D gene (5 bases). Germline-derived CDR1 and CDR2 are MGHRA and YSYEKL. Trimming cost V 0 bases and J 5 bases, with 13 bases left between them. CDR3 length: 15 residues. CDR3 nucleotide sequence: TGCGCCAGCAGCCAAGATCCCCAGGGAGGGACTGAAGCTTTCTTT. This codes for CASSQDPQGGTEAFF.

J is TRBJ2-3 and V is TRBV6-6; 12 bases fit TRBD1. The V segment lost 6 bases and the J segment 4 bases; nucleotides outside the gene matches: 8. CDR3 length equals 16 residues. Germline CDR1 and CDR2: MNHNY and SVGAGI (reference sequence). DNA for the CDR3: TGTGCCAGCAGCCGAATCGGGACAGGGGGCTCAGATACGCAGTATTTT. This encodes CASSRIGTGGSDTQYF.

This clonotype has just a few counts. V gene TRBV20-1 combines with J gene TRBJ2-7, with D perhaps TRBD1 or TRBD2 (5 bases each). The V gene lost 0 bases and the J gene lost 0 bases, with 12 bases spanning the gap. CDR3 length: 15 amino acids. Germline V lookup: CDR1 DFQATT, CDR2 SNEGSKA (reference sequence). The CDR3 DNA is TGCAGTGCTAGAGATGGATCGGGACCCTCCTACGAGCAGTACGTC. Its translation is CSARDGSGPSYEQYV.

For the CDR3, the DNA is TGTGCCAGCAGCACCGGGGCCCGCAATCAGCCCCAGCATTTT. Translated, it gives CASSTGARNQPQHF. This chain uses TRBV12-3 or TRBV12-4 with TRBJ1-5; D perhaps matches TRBD1 (5 bases). V dropped 6 bases and J dropped 2 bases, with 11 bases sitting between them. The CDR3 consists of 14 residues.

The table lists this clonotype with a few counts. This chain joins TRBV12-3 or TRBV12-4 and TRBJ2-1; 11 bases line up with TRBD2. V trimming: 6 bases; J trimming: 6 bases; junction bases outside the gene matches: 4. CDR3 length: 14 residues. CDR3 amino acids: CASRVAGGPNEQFF. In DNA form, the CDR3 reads TGTGCCAGCAGAGTAGCGGGGGGGCCCAATGAGCAGTTCTTC.

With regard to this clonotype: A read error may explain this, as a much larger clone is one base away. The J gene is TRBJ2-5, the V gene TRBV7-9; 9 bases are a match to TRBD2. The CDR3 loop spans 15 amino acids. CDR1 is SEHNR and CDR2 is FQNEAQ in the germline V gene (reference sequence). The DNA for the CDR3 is TGTGACAGCAGCTTAGTGCAACTAGCGGGCGAGACCCAGTACTTC. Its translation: CDSSLVQLAGETQYF.

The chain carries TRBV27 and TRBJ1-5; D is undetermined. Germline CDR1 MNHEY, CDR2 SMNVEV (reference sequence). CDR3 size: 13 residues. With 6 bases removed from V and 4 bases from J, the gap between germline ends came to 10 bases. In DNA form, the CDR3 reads TGTGCCAGCAGCAGCAGAGTGAATCAGCCCCAGCATTTT. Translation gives CASSSRVNQPQHF.

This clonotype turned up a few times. In nucleotides, the CDR3 is TGCAGTGCAAACTACAGGGATCTATCCTATGGCTACACCTTC. It codes for CSANYRDLSYGYTF. This chain connects TRBV20-1 to TRBJ1-2, with a possible D match to TRBD1 (6 bases). The CDR3 is 14 residues long. The germline CDR1 and CDR2 sequences are DFQATT and SNEGSKA (reference sequence). V was pared by 6 bases and J by 4 bases, with 18 bases between.

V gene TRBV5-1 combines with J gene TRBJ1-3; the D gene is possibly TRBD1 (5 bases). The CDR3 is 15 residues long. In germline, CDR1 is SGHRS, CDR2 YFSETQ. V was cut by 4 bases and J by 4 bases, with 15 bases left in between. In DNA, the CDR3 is TGCGCCAGCAGCAGCGGGACGGACGTCGGAAACACCATATATTTT. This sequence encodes CASSSGTDVGNTIYF.

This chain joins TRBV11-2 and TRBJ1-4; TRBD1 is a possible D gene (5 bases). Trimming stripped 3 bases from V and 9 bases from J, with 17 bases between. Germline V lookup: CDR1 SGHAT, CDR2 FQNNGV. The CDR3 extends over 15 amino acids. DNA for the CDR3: TGTGCCAGCAGCTTCCTTAACAGGAAAGGGAAAAAACTGTTTTTT. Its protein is CASSFLNRKGKKLFF.

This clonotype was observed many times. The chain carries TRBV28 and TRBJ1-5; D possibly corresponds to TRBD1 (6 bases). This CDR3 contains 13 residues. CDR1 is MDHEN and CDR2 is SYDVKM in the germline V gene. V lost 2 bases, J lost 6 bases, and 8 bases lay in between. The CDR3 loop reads CASSLGGFQPQHF. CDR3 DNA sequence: TGTGCCAGCAGTTTAGGGGGCTTTCAGCCCCAGCATTTT. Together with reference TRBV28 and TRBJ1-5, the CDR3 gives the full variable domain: DVKVTQSSRYLVKRTGEKVFLECVQDMDHENMFWYRQDPGLGLRLIYFSYDVKMKEKGDIPEGYSVSREKKERFSLILESASTNQTSMYLCASSLGGFQPQHFGDGTRLSIL.

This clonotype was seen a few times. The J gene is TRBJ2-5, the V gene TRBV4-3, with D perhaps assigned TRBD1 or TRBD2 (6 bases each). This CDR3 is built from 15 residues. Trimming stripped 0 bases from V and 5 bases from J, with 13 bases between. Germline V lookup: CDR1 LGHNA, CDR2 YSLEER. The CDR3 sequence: CASSQDSIGGETQYF. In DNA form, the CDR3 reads TGCGCCAGCAGCCAAGATAGCATAGGGGGGGAGACCCAGTACTTC.

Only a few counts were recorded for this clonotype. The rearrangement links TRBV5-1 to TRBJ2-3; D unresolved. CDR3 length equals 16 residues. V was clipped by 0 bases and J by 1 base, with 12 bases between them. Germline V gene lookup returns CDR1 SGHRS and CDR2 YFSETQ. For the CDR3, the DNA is TGCGCCAGCAGCTTGGCCCCCTCCCTCGGCACAGATACGCAGTATTTT. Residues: CASSLAPSLGTDTQYF.